The TCR beta chain described here comes from a study of blood T cells in healthy people across ages. General study results and limits: Long-lived donors exceeded aged donors in naive CD4+ cells and diversity. CMV status of donors was unknown, possibly confounding expanded clonotype changes.

On this clonotype: What it recognizes is unknown.

Next came a second PCR, run for about 6 to 12 cycles, which used a sample-barcoded 5' primer along with a J-beta primer mix. Each CDR3 protein is one row after TCRdb ran MiXCR on the 5' RACE reads. The table lists around 800,000 distinct CDR3 sequences, about 46% of them singletons. The length of the CDR3 is 13 residues. Trimming removed 5 bases at V and 6 bases at J, with 14 bases between. Germline lookup yields CDR1 MNHEY and CDR2 SMNVEV (reference sequence). The sample comprised blood. J is TRBJ2-7 and V is TRBV27; tentative D call: TRBD1 (6 bases). The TCR was taken from an elderly man in good health. As DNA, the CDR3 is TGTGCCAGCAGTCCTACAGGGAAGGGCGAGCAGTACTTC. Its protein is CASSPTGKGEQYF.